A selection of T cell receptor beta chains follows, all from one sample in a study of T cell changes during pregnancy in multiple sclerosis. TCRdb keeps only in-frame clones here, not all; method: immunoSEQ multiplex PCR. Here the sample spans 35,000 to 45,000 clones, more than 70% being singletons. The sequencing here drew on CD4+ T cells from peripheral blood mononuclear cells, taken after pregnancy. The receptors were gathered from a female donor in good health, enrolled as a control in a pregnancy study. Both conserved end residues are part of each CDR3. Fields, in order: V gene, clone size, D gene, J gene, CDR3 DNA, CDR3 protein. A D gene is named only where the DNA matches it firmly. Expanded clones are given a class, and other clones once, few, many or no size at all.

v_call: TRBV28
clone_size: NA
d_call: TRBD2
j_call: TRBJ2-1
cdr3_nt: TGTGCCAGCACCCCTAGCGGGGCCAGCTCCTACAATGAGCAGTTCTTC
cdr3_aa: CASTPSGASSYNEQFF

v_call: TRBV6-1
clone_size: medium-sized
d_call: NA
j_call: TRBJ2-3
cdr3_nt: TGTGCCAGCAGTGTGGGCAGGGGAGATACGCAGTATTTT
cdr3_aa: CASSVGRGDTQYF

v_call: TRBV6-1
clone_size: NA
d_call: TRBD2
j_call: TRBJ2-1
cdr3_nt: TGTGCCAGCAGTGAATGGATGGGGACTAGGCAGTTCTTC
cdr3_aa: CASSEWMGTRQFF

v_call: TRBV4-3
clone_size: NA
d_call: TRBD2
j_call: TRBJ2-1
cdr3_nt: TGCGCCAGCAGCCAAGCTAGCGGGGGGCCTGGTGAGCAGTTCTTC
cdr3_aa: CASSQASGGPGEQFF

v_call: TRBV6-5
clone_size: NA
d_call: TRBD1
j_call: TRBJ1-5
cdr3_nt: TGTGCCAGCAGTTCCCAGGGGGCCTCTCAGCCCCAGCATTTT
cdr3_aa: CASSSQGASQPQHF

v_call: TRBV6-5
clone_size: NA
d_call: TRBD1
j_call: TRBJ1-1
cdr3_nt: TGTGCCAGCAGCAGGGGGCCTAACACTGAAGCTTTCTTT
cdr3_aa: CASSRGPNTEAFF

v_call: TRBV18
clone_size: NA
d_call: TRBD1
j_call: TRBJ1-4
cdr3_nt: TGTGCCAGCTCACCACCGAAAAACTCCCGGGACAGGGTAATCTGGGAAAAACTGTTTTTT
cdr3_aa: CASSPPKNSRDRVIWEKLFF

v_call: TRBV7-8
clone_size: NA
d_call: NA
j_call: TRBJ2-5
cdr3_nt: TGTGCCAGCACCCAAAGCCCGGGGACTGGGACCCAGTACTTC
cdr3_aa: CASTQSPGTGTQYF

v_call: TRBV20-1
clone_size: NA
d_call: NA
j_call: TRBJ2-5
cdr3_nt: TGCAGCTCGGGATTCCAAGAGACCCAGTACTTC
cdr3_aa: CSSGFQETQYF

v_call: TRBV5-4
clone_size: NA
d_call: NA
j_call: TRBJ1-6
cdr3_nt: TGTGCCAGCAGCTCCGGACAGAGCTCCTATAATTCACCCCTCCACTTT
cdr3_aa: CASSSGQSSYNSPLHF

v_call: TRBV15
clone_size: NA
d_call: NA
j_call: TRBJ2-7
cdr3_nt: TGTGCCACCAGCAATCGGTACGAGCAGTACTTC
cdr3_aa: CATSNRYEQYF

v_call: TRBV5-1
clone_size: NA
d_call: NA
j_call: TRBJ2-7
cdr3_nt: TGCGCCAGCAGCTTGGGGGGTAGCGGTGGGGTAAGCTCCTACGAGCAGTACTTC
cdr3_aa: CASSLGGSGGVSSYEQYF

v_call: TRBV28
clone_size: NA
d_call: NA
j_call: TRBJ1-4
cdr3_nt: TGTGCCAGCAGTCCCTCTCGGGGGAACCATGAAAAACTGTTTTTT
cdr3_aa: CASSPSRGNHEKLFF

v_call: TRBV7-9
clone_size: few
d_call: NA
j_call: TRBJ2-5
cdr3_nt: TGTGCCAGCAGCTTAGGTCTAGGTCAAGAGACCCAGTACTTC
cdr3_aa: CASSLGLGQETQYF

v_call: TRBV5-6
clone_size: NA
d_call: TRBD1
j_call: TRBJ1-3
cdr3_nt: TGTGCCAGCAGCAAGGACAGGGGATACTCTGGAAACACCATATATTTT
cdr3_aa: CASSKDRGYSGNTIYF

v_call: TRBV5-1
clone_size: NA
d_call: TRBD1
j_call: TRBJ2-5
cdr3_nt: TGCGCCAGCAGCTTGGGGGGACAGCCGGAAGAGACCCAGTACTTC
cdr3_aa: CASSLGGQPEETQYF

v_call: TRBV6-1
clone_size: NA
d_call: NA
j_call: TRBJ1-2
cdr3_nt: TGTGCCAGCAGTGAAGAATGGAGCTTTGGCTACACCTTC
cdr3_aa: CASSEEWSFGYTF

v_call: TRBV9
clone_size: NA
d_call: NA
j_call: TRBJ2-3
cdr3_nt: TGTGCCAGCAGCGTAGTGACAGAAGCGCAGTATTTT
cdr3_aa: CASSVVTEAQYF

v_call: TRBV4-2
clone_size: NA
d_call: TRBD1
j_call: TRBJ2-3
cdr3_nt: TGTGCCAGCAGCCGAGAGACAGGGCCAGATACGCAGTATTTT
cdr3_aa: CASSRETGPDTQYF

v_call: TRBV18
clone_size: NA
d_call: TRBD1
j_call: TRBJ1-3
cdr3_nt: TGTGCCAGCTCACCAACACCGGGACAGGGATCGAACACCATATATTTT
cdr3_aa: CASSPTPGQGSNTIYF

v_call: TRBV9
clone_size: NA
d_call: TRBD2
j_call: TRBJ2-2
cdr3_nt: TGTGCCAGCAGCGTAGTTAGCGGGAGAGGGACCGGGGAGCTGTTTTTT
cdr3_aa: CASSVVSGRGTGELFF

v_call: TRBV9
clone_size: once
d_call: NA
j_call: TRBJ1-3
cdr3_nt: TGTGCCAGCAGCGTAGTGGGGACACACTCTGGAAACACCATATATTTT
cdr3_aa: CASSVVGTHSGNTIYF

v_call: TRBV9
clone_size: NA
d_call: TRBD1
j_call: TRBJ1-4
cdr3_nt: TGTGCCAGCAGCCCACCGGGACAGGCTGCAACTAATGAAAAACTGTTTTTT
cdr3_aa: CASSPPGQAATNEKLFF

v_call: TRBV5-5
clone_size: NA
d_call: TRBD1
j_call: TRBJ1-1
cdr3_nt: TGTGCCAGCAGCCCCTGGGGGGGACAGGGCTCGAACACTGAAGCTTTCTTT
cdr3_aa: CASSPWGGQGSNTEAFF

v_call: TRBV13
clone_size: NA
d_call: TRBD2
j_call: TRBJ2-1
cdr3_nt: TGTGCCAGCAGCCGCCTTGAGACCCTAGCGGGAGGGCCACTCGGGGATGAGCAGTTCTTC
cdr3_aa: CASSRLETLAGGPLGDEQFF

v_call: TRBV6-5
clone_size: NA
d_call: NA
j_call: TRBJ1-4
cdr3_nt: TGTGCCAGCAGTTATTCTGCAACTAATGAAAAACTGTTTTTT
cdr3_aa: CASSYSATNEKLFF

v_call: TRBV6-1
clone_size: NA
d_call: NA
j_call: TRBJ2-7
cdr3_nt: TGTGCCAGCGCCCGGGATACGGTGACCTACGAGCAGTACTTC
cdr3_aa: CASARDTVTYEQYF

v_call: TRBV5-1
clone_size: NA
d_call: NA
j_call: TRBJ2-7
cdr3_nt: TGCGCCAGCAGCTTGGAATCGGGGACAACCTACGAGCAGTACTTC
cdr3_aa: CASSLESGTTYEQYF

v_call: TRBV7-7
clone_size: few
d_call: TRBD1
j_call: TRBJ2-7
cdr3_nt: TGTGCCAGCAGCGAGGGACAGGCCTACGAGCAGTACTTC
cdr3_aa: CASSEGQAYEQYF

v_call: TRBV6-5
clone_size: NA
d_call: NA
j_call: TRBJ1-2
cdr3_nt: TGTGCCAGCAGCCAAATCACGACGGGAGGAGGCTACACCTTC
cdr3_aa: CASSQITTGGGYTF

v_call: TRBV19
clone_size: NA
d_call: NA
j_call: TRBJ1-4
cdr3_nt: TGTGCCAGTAGCTTCCCGGATGAAAAACTGTTTTTT
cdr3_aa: CASSFPDEKLFF

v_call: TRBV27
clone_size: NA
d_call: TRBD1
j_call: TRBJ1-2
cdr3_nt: TGTGCCAGCAGCCCTTTATTACAGGGGAGAACCCCTATTAACTATGGCTACACCTTC
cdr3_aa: CASSPLLQGRTPINYGYTF

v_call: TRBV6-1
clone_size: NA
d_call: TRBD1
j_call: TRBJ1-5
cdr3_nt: TGTGCCAGCAGGGGGGGACAGGGCTTACAGCCCCAGCATTTT
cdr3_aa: CASRGGQGLQPQHF

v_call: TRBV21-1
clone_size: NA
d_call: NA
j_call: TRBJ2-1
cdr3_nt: TGTGCCAGCAGCAAAAGGGACATTGGGGGCAAGGCCGATGAGCAGTTCTTC
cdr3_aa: CASSKRDIGGKADEQFF

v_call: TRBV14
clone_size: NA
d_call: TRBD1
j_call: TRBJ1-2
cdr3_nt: TGTGCCAGCAGCCGACGGGACAGGGGGCAACGAGAGGTCGGTGGCTACACCTTC
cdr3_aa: CASSRRDRGQREVGGYTF

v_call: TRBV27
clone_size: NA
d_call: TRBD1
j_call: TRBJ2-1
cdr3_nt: TGTGCCAGCAGTTTAGCTGAAGCGGGACAGGGCACTACAGCGGGAAATGAGCAGTTCTTC
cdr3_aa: CASSLAEAGQGTTAGNEQFF

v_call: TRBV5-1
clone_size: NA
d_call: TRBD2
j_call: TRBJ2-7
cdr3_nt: TGCGCCAGCAGCCCCGGGGGGGGGTACGAGCAGTACTTC
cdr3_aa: CASSPGGGYEQYF

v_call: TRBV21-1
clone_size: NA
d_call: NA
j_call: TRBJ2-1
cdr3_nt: TGTGCCAGCGGGACAGGTAACAATGAGCAGTTCTTC
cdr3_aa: CASGTGNNEQFF

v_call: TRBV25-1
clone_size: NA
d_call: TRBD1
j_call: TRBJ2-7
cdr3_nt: TGTGCCAGCAGTACCGGGACAGTCAGATACGAGCAGTACTTC
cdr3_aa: CASSTGTVRYEQYF

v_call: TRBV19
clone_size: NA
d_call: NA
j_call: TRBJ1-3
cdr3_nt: TGTGCCAGTAGTTCGGGGGGCTCTGGAAACACCATATATTTT
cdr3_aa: CASSSGGSGNTIYF

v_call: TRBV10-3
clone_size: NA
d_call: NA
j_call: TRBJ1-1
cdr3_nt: TGTGCCATCAGAACACAGGGGAACACTGAAGCTTTCTTT
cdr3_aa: CAIRTQGNTEAFF

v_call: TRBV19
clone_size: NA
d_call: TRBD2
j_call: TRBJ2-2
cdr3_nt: TGTGCCAGTAGTATAGGTAGCGGGAGTGGAAACACCGGGGAGCTGTTTTTT
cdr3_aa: CASSIGSGSGNTGELFF

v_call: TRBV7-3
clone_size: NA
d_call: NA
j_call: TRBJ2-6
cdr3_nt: TGTGCCAGCGGGCCTTCTGGGGCCAACGTCCTGACTTTC
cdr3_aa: CASGPSGANVLTF

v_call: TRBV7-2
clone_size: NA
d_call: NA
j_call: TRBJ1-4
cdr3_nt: TGTGCCAGCAGCTTAGGCAGGATCCGAGATAATGAAAAACTGTTTTTT
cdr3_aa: CASSLGRIRDNEKLFF

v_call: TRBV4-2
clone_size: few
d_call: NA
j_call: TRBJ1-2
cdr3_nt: TGTGCCAGCAGCCAGAGGGAATCCCATGGCTACACCTTC
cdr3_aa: CASSQRESHGYTF

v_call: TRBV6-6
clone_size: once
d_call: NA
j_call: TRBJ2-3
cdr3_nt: TGTGCCAGCAGTCAAGACTTTCCAGATACGCAGTATTTT
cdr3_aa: CASSQDFPDTQYF

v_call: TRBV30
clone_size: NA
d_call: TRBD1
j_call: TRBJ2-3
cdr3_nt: TGTGCCTGGAGTGTACTCCCAGACAGGGGGGTTACAGATACGCAGTATTTT
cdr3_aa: CAWSVLPDRGVTDTQYF

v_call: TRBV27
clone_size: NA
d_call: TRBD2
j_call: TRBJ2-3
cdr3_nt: TGTGCCAGCAGTCTCTGGACTAGCGGGGGGGCAACAGATACGCAGTATTTT
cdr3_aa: CASSLWTSGGATDTQYF

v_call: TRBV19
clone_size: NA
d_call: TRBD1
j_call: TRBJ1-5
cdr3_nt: TGTGCCACCTCCCCCGACAGGGCCAGCAATCAGCCCCAGCATTTT
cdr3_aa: CATSPDRASNQPQHF

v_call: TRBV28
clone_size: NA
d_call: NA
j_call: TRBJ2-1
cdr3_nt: TGTGCCAGCAGTCCCGGCGGGGTTTCCTACAATGAGCAGTTCTTC
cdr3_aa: CASSPGGVSYNEQFF